This paragraph reports one T cell receptor beta chain. Its antigen is currently unknown. This CDR3 region has 13 residues. Trimming took 2 bases from V and 7 from J, leaving 9 bases between them. Germline V gene data show CDR1 as MGHDK and CDR2 as SYGVNS. These data belong to a study of T cell responses to AZD1222 COVID-19 vaccine. Turning to the study itself: Pooling of second doses given at about 4 or about 12 weeks was done. General study findings and limits: Targeting of unmutated variant regions was reportedly seen in nearly half of spike-specific TCRs.

Clones were sequenced by immunoSEQ multiplex PCR, and TCRdb holds only the in-frame ones, with some missing. The table includes over 110,000 clones, around 91% detected once. V is TRBV25-1 and J is TRBJ1-5; D remains ambiguous. Sample: peripheral blood, taken on day 0 of AZD1222 vaccination. The TCR originated in an adult in good health. The CDR3 reads CASSEGSRQPQHF. CDR3 sequence (DNA): TGTGCCAGCAGTGAAGGGAGTCGCCAGCCCCAGCATTTT.